This T cell receptor (beta chain) was documented in a study of OX40 agonist ivuxolimab in advanced cancers. Findings and caveats of the study: Both blood CD4+ and CD8+ T cells showed clonal growth by week 6 at 0.1 to 3.0 mg/kg.

The CDR3 is 15 amino acids. Germline lookup yields CDR1 SGHRS and CDR2 YFSETQ. V was trimmed by 6 bases and J by 4 bases, leaving 19 bases between them. As regards this clone: Antigen unknown.

Sequencing was performed with immunoSEQ multiplex PCR; in TCRdb, only in-frame clones are kept and a portion is missing. The sample has roughly 100,000 clones; about 90% are singletons. The V gene is TRBV5-1, the J gene TRBJ1-2; possible D gene TRBD1, 6 bases. This specimen was CD4+ or CD8+ T cells sorted from blood, taken in a trial of the OX40 agonist ivuxolimab. The sequence was obtained from an adult with an advanced solid tumor such as melanoma, head and neck, liver or kidney cancer. The CDR3 DNA reads TGCGCCAGCACATTAGGGGGTGCTGTTGGCTATGGCTACACCTTC. It specifies CASTLGGAVGYGYTF. The variable domain in full, completed from reference TRBV5-1 and TRBJ1-2, reads KAGVTQTPRYLIKTRGQQVTLSCSPISGHRSVSWYQQTPGQGLQFLFEYFSETQRNKGNFPGRFSGRQFSNSRSEMNVSTLELGDSALYLCASTLGGAVGYGYTFGSGTRLTVV.